The rows below give T cell receptor beta chains drawn from one sample of a study of T cells in localized non-small cell lung cancer. Measured with immunoSEQ multiplex PCR; TCRdb has only the in-frame clones, and not every one. The profile shows some 30,000 clones, 94% of them singletons. Material: peripheral blood, obtained before any cancer treatment. These receptor sequences come from a woman aged 40 to 75 with stage I lung adenocarcinoma. The CDR3 runs from the conserved cysteine through the conserved F or W. Each record gives: V gene, D gene, J gene, CDR3 DNA, CDR3 protein. The D gene is left open where the match is weak.

TRBV12-5,NA,TRBJ2-2,TGTGCTAGTGGTTTGCCTCAGCCCTACCCGGACGGAAGAGGCACCGGGGAGCTGTTTTTT,CASGLPQPYPDGRGTGELFF
TRBV9,NA,TRBJ2-7,TGTGCCAGCAGCCTGCCGGGTGGCGAGCAGTACTTC,CASSLPGGEQYF
TRBV15,NA,TRBJ1-2,TGTGCCACCAGCAGAGAGGGGTATAACTCAGCTAACTATGGCTACACCTTC,CATSREGYNSANYGYTF
TRBV27,TRBD1,TRBJ1-5,TGTGCCAGCAGCCTAAACCAGGGGGGGGATCAGCCCCAGCATTTT,CASSLNQGGDQPQHF
TRBV5-6,NA,TRBJ2-7,TGTGCCAGCAGCTTGACAGGGCCTACACGGGGGCAGTACTTC,CASSLTGPTRGQYF
TRBV19,NA,TRBJ1-3,TGTGCCAGTAGGGAAGGACGAGAAAACACCATATATTTT,CASREGRENTIYF
TRBV7-9,TRBD2,TRBJ2-7,TGTGCCAGCAGCTTTTTTCCCGGTCTGGCGGGAGGCTACGAGCAGTACTTC,CASSFFPGLAGGYEQYF
TRBV19,TRBD1,TRBJ1-4,TGTGCCACCTCCGACAGGGGGCAGGGTGAAAAACTGTTTTTT,CATSDRGQGEKLFF
TRBV7-2,TRBD2,TRBJ2-1,TGTGCCAGCAGCCCAGTGCAGCGGGGGGAGCAGTTCTTC,CASSPVQRGEQFF
TRBV5-6,TRBD1,TRBJ1-1,TGTGCCAGCAGGCGGACAGGTCGGTGGGCTGAAGCTTTCTTT,CASRRTGRWAEAFF
TRBV2,NA,TRBJ1-5,TGTGCCAGCCACCGGGACCTTGGCAATCAGCCCCAGCATTTT,CASHRDLGNQPQHF
TRBV11-3,NA,TRBJ2-2,TGTGCCAGCAGCCGCCGGCGGATCGCGAACACCGGGGAGCTGTTTTTT,CASSRRRIANTGELFF
TRBV7-2,TRBD2,TRBJ2-1,TGTGCCAGCAGCCCCCCAGTACGGGGGGGCCGTGATGAGCAGTTCTTC,CASSPPVRGGRDEQFF
TRBV28,NA,TRBJ1-2,TGTGCCAGTAAGCTTGGGACGGACTATGGCTACACCTTC,CASKLGTDYGYTF
TRBV15,TRBD1,TRBJ2-2,TGTGCCACCAGCAGAGCAGGGGGCGGTCGGAACACCGGGGAGCTGTTTTTT,CATSRAGGGRNTGELFF